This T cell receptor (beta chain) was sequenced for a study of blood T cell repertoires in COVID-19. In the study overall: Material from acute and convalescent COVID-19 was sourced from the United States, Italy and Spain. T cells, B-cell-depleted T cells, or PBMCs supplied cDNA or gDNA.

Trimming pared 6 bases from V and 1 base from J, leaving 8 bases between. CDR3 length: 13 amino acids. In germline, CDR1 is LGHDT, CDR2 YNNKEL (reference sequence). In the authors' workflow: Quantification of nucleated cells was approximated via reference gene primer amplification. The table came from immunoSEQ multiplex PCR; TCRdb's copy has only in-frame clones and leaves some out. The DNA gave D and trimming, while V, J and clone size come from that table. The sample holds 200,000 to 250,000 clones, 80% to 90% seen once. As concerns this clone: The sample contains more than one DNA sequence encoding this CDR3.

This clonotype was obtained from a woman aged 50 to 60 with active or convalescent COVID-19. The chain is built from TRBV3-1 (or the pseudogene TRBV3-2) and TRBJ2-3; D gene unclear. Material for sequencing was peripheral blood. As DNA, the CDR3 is TGTGCCAGCAGTCTTCGGGGCACAGATACGCAGTATTTT. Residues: CASSLRGTDTQYF.